The present T cell receptor beta chain was sequenced within a study of blood T cell repertoires in COVID-19. Study-wide background: Italy, Spain and the United States were the sources of the convalescent and acute COVID-19 samples. T cells, B-cell-depleted T cells, or PBMCs provided the cDNA or gDNA that served as material.

Germline CDR1 and CDR2: SGHTA and FQGTGA. J was trimmed by 5 bases and V by 2 bases; bases with no gene match: 5. The CDR3 is made up of 16 amino acids. Per the original methods: Nucleated cell counts were estimated from reference gene primer amplification. Using immunoSEQ multiplex PCR, the repertoire was profiled, and TCRdb retains in-frame clones only, with some absent. V, J and clone size are those of that table, while D and trimming were read from the DNA. The table records approximately 150,000 clones, 75% to 90% of them present only once. The sample consisted of peripheral blood. The gene calls are TRBV7-3 and TRBJ2-3, with 12 positions matching TRBD1. The clonotype comes from a woman in her sixties with active COVID-19. The CDR3 DNA follows: TGTGCCAGCAGCTTAGGCGGGACAGGGGGCCAAGATACGCAGTATTTT. Translation: CASSLGGTGGQDTQYF.